The rows below give T cell receptor beta chains drawn from one sample of a study of blood T cell repertoires in COVID-19. TCRdb keeps only in-frame clones here, not all; method: immunoSEQ multiplex PCR. The profile shows 300,000 to 450,000 clones, approximately 86% of them singletons. The sequenced sample consisted of peripheral blood. These receptor sequences come from a human donor in a cohort sampled during active COVID-19. Both conserved end residues are part of each CDR3. A D gene is named only where the DNA matches it firmly. A row's size may be missing; if present it is once, few, many or a size class.

V gene: TRBV2; clone size: NA; D gene: TRBD1; J gene: TRBJ2-2; CDR3 protein: CASGGTGVDAGELFF; CDR3 DNA: TGTGCCAGCGGAGGGACAGGGGTTGATGCCGGGGAGCTGTTTTTT
V gene: TRBV3-1/TRBV3-2; clone size: NA; D gene: TRBD2; J gene: TRBJ2-3; CDR3 protein: CASSRSSGASTDTQYF; CDR3 DNA: TGTGCCAGCAGCCGATCTAGCGGGGCTAGCACAGATACGCAGTATTTT
V gene: TRBV5-1; clone size: NA; D gene: NA; J gene: TRBJ1-4; CDR3 protein: CASNMGFNEKLFF; CDR3 DNA: TGCGCCAGCAACATGGGCTTTAATGAAAAACTGTTTTTT
V gene: TRBV3-1/TRBV3-2; clone size: NA; D gene: TRBD1; J gene: TRBJ1-2; CDR3 protein: CASSPPGGGDGYTF; CDR3 DNA: TGTGCCAGCAGCCCCCCTGGAGGGGGCGATGGCTACACCTTC
V gene: TRBV19; clone size: few; D gene: TRBD2; J gene: TRBJ2-7; CDR3 protein: CASSIPGLADEQYF; CDR3 DNA: TGTGCCAGTAGTATACCGGGACTAGCGGACGAGCAGTACTTC
V gene: TRBV2; clone size: NA; D gene: NA; J gene: TRBJ1-5; CDR3 protein: CASSEGPGADQPQHF; CDR3 DNA: TGTGCCAGCAGTGAAGGGCCCGGAGCAGATCAGCCCCAGCATTTT
V gene: TRBV10-3; clone size: NA; D gene: TRBD1; J gene: TRBJ2-3; CDR3 protein: CAISESSGTGTDTQYF; CDR3 DNA: TGTGCCATCAGTGAGTCTTCGGGGACAGGGACAGATACGCAGTATTTT
V gene: TRBV6-5; clone size: once; D gene: TRBD1; J gene: TRBJ2-7; CDR3 protein: CASSLAGTGVWEQYF; CDR3 DNA: TGTGCCAGCAGCTTGGCCGGGACAGGGGTATGGGAGCAGTACTTC
V gene: TRBV2; clone size: NA; D gene: NA; J gene: TRBJ1-1; CDR3 protein: CASRETGNTEAFF; CDR3 DNA: TGTGCCAGCAGGGAGACAGGGAACACTGAAGCTTTCTTT
V gene: TRBV14; clone size: NA; D gene: TRBD2; J gene: TRBJ2-3; CDR3 protein: CASSQGSTSGNTDTQYF; CDR3 DNA: TGTGCCAGCAGCCAAGGATCGACTAGCGGAAACACAGATACGCAGTATTTT
V gene: TRBV9; clone size: NA; D gene: NA; J gene: TRBJ2-2; CDR3 protein: CASSVVESPGYTGELFF; CDR3 DNA: TGTGCCAGCAGCGTAGTAGAGTCCCCAGGGTACACCGGGGAGCTGTTTTTT
V gene: TRBV6-5; clone size: NA; D gene: NA; J gene: TRBJ2-1; CDR3 protein: CASGHQGLDEQFF; CDR3 DNA: TGTGCCAGCGGCCATCAGGGGCTGGATGAGCAGTTCTTC
V gene: TRBV27; clone size: NA; D gene: NA; J gene: TRBJ2-1; CDR3 protein: CASSLHRVDNEQFF; CDR3 DNA: TGTGCCAGCAGTTTACACAGGGTAGACAATGAGCAGTTCTTC
V gene: TRBV7-9; clone size: NA; D gene: NA; J gene: TRBJ2-7; CDR3 protein: CASSWTRAGQAYEQYF; CDR3 DNA: TGTGCCAGCAGCTGGACCCGGGCAGGGCAAGCGTACGAGCAGTACTTC
V gene: TRBV20-1; clone size: NA; D gene: NA; J gene: TRBJ1-1; CDR3 protein: CSARGLTEALF; CDR3 DNA: TGCAGTGCTAGAGGCCTTACTGAAGCTCTCTTT
V gene: TRBV24-1; clone size: once; D gene: NA; J gene: TRBJ2-3; CDR3 protein: CATSDGGAGDTQYF; CDR3 DNA: TGTGCCACCAGTGATGGAGGGGCCGGGGATACGCAGTATTTT
V gene: TRBV19; clone size: once; D gene: NA; J gene: TRBJ2-5; CDR3 protein: CASSIMGQAVETQYF; CDR3 DNA: TGTGCCAGTAGTATCATGGGGCAGGCGGTAGAGACCCAGTACTTC
V gene: TRBV18; clone size: NA; D gene: NA; J gene: TRBJ1-1; CDR3 protein: CASSPQGREAFF; CDR3 DNA: TGTGCCAGCTCACCGCAGGGTCGTGAAGCTTTCTTT
V gene: TRBV11-2; clone size: NA; D gene: NA; J gene: TRBJ1-2; CDR3 protein: CASSGTWGEGYTF; CDR3 DNA: TGTGCCAGCAGCGGAACCTGGGGGGAGGGCTACACCTTC
V gene: TRBV7-8; clone size: NA; D gene: NA; J gene: TRBJ1-1; CDR3 protein: CASSYSQGNTEAFF; CDR3 DNA: TGTGCCAGCAGCTACAGCCAGGGGAACACTGAAGCTTTCTTT
V gene: TRBV5-1; clone size: once; D gene: NA; J gene: TRBJ2-5; CDR3 protein: CASSGSGYQETQYF; CDR3 DNA: TGCGCCAGCAGCGGGAGCGGGTATCAAGAGACCCAGTACTTC
V gene: TRBV2; clone size: NA; D gene: TRBD1; J gene: TRBJ2-7; CDR3 protein: CASDRDSWGEQYF; CDR3 DNA: TGTGCCAGCGACCGGGACAGTTGGGGCGAGCAGTACTTC
V gene: TRBV27; clone size: many; D gene: TRBD1; J gene: TRBJ2-5; CDR3 protein: CASGQGVQETQYF; CDR3 DNA: TGTGCCAGCGGACAGGGAGTACAAGAGACCCAGTACTTC